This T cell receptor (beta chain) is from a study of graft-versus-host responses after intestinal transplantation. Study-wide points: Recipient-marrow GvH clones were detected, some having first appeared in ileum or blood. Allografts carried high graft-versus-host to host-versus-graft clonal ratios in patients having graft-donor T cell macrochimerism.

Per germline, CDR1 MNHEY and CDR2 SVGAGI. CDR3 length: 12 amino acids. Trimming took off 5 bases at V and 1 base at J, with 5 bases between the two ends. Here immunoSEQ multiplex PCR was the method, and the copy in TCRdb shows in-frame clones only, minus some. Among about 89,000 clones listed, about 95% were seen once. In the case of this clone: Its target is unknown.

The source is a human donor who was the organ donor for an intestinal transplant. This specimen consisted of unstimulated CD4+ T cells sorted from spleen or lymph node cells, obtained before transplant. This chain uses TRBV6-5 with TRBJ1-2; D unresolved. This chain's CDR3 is CASSELNYGYTF. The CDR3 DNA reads TGTGCCAGCAGTGAACTTAACTATGGCTACACCTTC.